Here is one T cell receptor beta chain with its context. Its antigen is currently not known. No base-level quality is on record; no much larger clone is a single base apart. Another Seattle source contributed samples from volunteer blood donors who had recovered from COVID-19. The collaborating institutions used their own protocols to collect whole blood in K2EDTA tubes. For TCRbeta analysis, collaborators shipped samples as frozen whole blood, isolated PBMCs, or DNA extracted from either of those sample types. This entry is derived from a study of blood T cell repertoires in COVID-19 (dated by TCRdb to the early 2020s). With respect to the entire study: Samples covering the acute and convalescent phases of COVID-19 were provided by collaborators in the United States, Italy and Spain. The material from the prospective study consisted of cDNA or gDNA derived from T cells, B-cell-depleted T cells, or PBMCs. Subjects who had been exposed to COVID-19, were actively infected with it, or had recovered from it provided the deeply sampled blood TCRbeta repertoires that made up the dataset. A freely available public database, intended as a resource for researchers studying the immune response to SARS-CoV-2, is where the repertoires were released. The samples were drawn from the first 160 participants of the ongoing ImmuneRACE study and from some 1,300 subjects provided by 6 global collaborators. A de-identified subject ID, COVID-19 status, age in years and sex were almost always included in the sample metadata. Where available, HLA class I and class II types were taken from metadata supplied by the sample provider and were not determined by assay-based typing.

TCRbeta CDR3 regions were amplified from genomic DNA by means of the immunoSEQ Assay, a bias-controlled multiplex PCR. Per the authors' processing: Nucleated cell counts per sample were estimated from amplification of reference gene primers within the assay. To quantify the absolute abundance of each unique TCRbeta CDR3 rearrangement, sequence reads were collapsed and filtered. For each sample, productive Simpson clonality was calculated by taking the square root of Simpson's diversity index across productive rearrangements. TCRdb carries this immuneACCESS record with in-frame sequences only. Its versions omit some clonotypes, under half of them owing to an unresolved V gene in the studies checked, with the rest unexplained. V and J calls and clone size are given by that table; D and trimming were obtained from the DNA. This sample comprises about 250,000 clones, more than 75% of them detected only once. Around 1.5% of the sample is held by the ten biggest clonotypes.

General findings and caveats noted by the study authors: How much clinical and demographic metadata was included differed by source and by participant, and the metadata was provided uncurated.

Ends trimmed: V by 3 bases, J by 7 bases; bases unmatched to a gene: 3. The germline V gene supplies CDR1 KGHSH and CDR2 LQKENI. Including cysteine and phenylalanine, the CDR3 has 14 amino acids. Of the read, only the CDR3 DNA is kept; its 42 bases are in frame from base 1. The receptor's source is a woman aged 60-75 years who had recovered from COVID-19. Sequenced input: peripheral blood. The sequence links TRBV18 to TRBJ1-6, with 7 bases aligning to TRBD1. This receptor carries the CDR3 CASSPSGGNSPLHF. The nucleotides read TGTGCCAGCTCACCTTCAGGGGGAAATTCACCCCTCCACTTT.